The entry below describes one T cell receptor beta chain. The antigen is undetermined. This may be a read error: a much more frequent sequence differs by one nucleotide. TRB rearrangements spanning V, D and J were amplified using mixed TRB-A/B primers. TCRdb called the multiplex PCR reads again in MiXCR, with one record for every CDR3 protein. The data contain some 10,000 distinct CDR3 sequences, roughly two fifths of them singletons. The data originate from a study of T cell repertoires in aging, cancer and after chemotherapy. Study summary: The full dataset contained several million TCR reads. Whole-study findings and limits: Across the chemotherapy interval, each cancer cohort showed higher median generation probability, suggesting thymic rebound.

Germline lookup yields CDR1 LNHDA and CDR2 SQIVND (reference sequence). The CDR3 extends over 15 amino acids. The V and J ends lost 2 bases and 11 bases, in that order; junction bases with no gene match: 10. Amplification of TCR beta used genomic DNA extracted from peripheral blood. Material: blood. The TCR was taken from a human donor in good health. The chain is built from TRBV19 and TRBJ2-1; 9 bases agree with TRBD2. CDR3 sequence reads: CASSILAGTRNKQFF. The CDR3, as DNA: TGTGCCAGTAGTATACTAGCGGGAACAAGGAATAAGCAGTTCTTC.